The source of this TCR beta chain is a study of T cell repertoires in cytomegalovirus infection. TCRdb fed the reads into MiXCR, producing one record per CDR3 protein. This sample has roughly 300,000 distinct CDR3 sequences, with roughly 25% found just once. Germline lookup yields CDR1 SGHRS and CDR2 YFSETQ. V dropped 0 bases and J dropped 3 bases, with 12 bases sitting between them. The CDR3 sequence is 15 residues long. This clonotype was seen at least ten times. The V gene is TRBV5-1, the J gene TRBJ1-1; D might be TRBD1 (5 bases). Sequencing used PBMCs. The clonotype was recovered from a human donor in good health (CMV status not recorded). Some clones in this sample may be carry-over from other donors' samples. DNA of the CDR3: TGCGCCAGCAGCTTGGACGGGGGTGGGGACACTGAAGCTTTCTTT. This codes for CASSLDGGGDTEAFF.